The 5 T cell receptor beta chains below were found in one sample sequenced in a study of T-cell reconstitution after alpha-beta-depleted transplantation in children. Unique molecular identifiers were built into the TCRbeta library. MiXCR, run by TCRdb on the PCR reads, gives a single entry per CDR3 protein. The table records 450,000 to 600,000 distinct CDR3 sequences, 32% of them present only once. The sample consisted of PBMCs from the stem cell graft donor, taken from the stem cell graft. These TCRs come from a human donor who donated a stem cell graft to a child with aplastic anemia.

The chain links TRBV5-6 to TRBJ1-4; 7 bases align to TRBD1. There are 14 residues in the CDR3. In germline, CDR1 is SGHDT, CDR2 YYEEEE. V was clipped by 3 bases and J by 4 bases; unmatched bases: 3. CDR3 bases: TGTGCCAGCAGCTGGGGACAGCGTAATGAAAAACTGTTTTTT. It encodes CASSWGQRNEKLFF.

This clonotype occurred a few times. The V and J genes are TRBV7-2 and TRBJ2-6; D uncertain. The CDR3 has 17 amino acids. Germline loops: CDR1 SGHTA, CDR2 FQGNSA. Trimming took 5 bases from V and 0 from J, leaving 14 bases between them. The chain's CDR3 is CASSAQPQISGANVLTF. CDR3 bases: TGTGCCAGCAGCGCGCAGCCTCAGATCTCTGGGGCCAACGTCCTGACTTTC.

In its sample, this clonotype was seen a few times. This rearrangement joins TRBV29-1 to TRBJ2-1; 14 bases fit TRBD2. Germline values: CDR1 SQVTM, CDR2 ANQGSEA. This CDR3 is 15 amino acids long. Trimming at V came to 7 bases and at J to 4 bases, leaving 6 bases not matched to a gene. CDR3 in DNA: TGCAGCGCCGAGACTAGCGGGAGGGGATACAATGAGCAGTTCTTC. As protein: CSAETSGRGYNEQFF.

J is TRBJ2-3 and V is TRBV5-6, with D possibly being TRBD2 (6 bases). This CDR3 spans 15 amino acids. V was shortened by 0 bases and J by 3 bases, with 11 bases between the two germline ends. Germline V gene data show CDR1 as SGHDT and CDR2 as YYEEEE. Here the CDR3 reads CASSLASVFTDTQYF. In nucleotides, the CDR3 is TGTGCCAGCAGCTTGGCTAGCGTGTTTACAGATACGCAGTATTTT.

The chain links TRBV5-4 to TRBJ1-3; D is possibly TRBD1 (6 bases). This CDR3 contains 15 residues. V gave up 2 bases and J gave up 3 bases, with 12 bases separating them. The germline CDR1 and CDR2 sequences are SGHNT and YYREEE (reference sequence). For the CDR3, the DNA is TGTGCCAGCAGCTTCCAACAGGGAAATGGAAACACCATATATTTT. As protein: CASSFQQGNGNTIYF.